The 8 T cell receptor beta chains below all came from one sample that was sequenced in a study of identical twins. One entry per CDR3 protein, called by TCRdb with MiXCR from the 5' RACE reads. Of around 550,000 distinct CDR3 sequences in the sample, about 15% were seen once. The same data also contributed to another study, on yellow fever vaccine responses in identical twins.

The sample comprised CD4+ T cells sorted from blood. The receptors here all came from a woman between 18 and 29 years old in good health.

This sequence joins TRBV7-9 and TRBJ1-2, with D unresolved. Trimming pared 6 bases from V and 2 bases from J, leaving 19 bases between. This CDR3 spans 16 amino acids. Germline values: CDR1 SEHNR, CDR2 FQNEAQ (reference sequence). The CDR3 protein is CASSPRAEGSNYGYTF. The CDR3 DNA follows: TGTGCCAGCAGTCCCCGCGCGGAGGGATCCAACTATGGCTACACCTTC. The full variable domain, completed using reference TRBV7-9 and TRBJ1-2, is DTGVSQNPRHKITKRGQNVTFRCDPISEHNRLYWYRQTLGQGPEFLTYFQNEAQLEKSRLLSDRFSAERPKGSFSTLEIQRTEQGDSAMYLCASSPRAEGSNYGYTFGSGTRLTVV.

The chain joins TRBV20-1 to TRBJ2-2, with no clear D. The CDR3 has 13 residues. Germline lookup yields CDR1 DFQATT and CDR2 SNEGSKA (reference sequence). Trimming removed 3 bases at V and 4 bases at J, with 9 bases between. CDR3 bases: TGCAGTGCTAGGCTCTATCCCACCGGGGAGCTGTTTTTT. Translating it yields CSARLYPTGELFF.

V usage is TRBV6-2 or TRBV6-3 and J usage is TRBJ2-5; 8 positions match TRBD1. The trim removed 6 bases at V and 5 bases at J, leaving 5 bases unmatched. The germline V gene encodes CDR1 MNHEY and CDR2 SVGEGT. The CDR3 is 13 amino acids. The CDR3 DNA reads TGTGCCAGCAGGCCGACAGGGGCGGAGACCCAGTACTTC. This sequence encodes CASRPTGAETQYF.

The chain carries TRBV19 and TRBJ1-2; TRBD1 is a possible D gene (6 bases). The CDR3 contains 15 residues. V was pared by 4 bases and J by 8 bases, with 20 bases between. CDR1 and CDR2 from the germline V gene are LNHDA and SQIVND (reference sequence). CDR3: CASSRGSSGARGYTF. The CDR3 region has the DNA TGTGCCAGTAGTAGAGGGTCCTCGGGGGCGCGCGGCTACACCTTC.

The chain carries TRBV20-1 and TRBJ1-1, with no clear D. The CDR3 contains 14 residues. Germline CDR1 is DFQATT and CDR2 is SNEGSKA (reference sequence). V was shortened by 3 bases and J by 1 base, with 12 bases between the two germline ends. The CDR3 here is CSARREVPNTEAFF. In DNA form, the CDR3 reads TGCAGTGCTAGGCGAGAGGTTCCGAACACTGAAGCTTTCTTT.

The chain has TRBV18 and TRBJ1-1; tentatively, D is TRBD1 (6 bases). V lost 0 bases and J lost 2, with 13 bases in between. The CDR3 totals 16 residues. CDR1 is KGHSH, CDR2 LQKENI, per germline. CDR3 sequence (DNA): TGTGCCAGCTCACCACCGGCACAGGGACTTAACACTGAAGCTTTCTTT. Translation: CASSPPAQGLNTEAFF.

This chain joins TRBV5-1 and TRBJ2-2; no firm D call. Germline V gene data show CDR1 as SGHRS and CDR2 as YFSETQ. The V end lost 2 bases, the J end lost 2 bases, and 7 bases lay between the germline ends. The CDR3 is 14 amino acids. In DNA, the CDR3 is TGCGCCAGCAGCTTAAACAGCAACACCGGGGAGCTGTTTTTT. Amino acid sequence: CASSLNSNTGELFF.

The chain has TRBV5-6 and TRBJ2-3, with 12 bases matching TRBD2. The V gene's germline CDR1 is SGHDT and CDR2 YYEEEE. The ends lost 5 bases at V and 6 bases at J; junction bases unmatched: 10. The CDR3 extends over 16 amino acids. CDR3 amino acids: CASSYPLAGGPDTQYF. The CDR3 bases are TGTGCCAGCAGTTACCCCCTAGCGGGGGGGCCGGATACGCAGTATTTT.